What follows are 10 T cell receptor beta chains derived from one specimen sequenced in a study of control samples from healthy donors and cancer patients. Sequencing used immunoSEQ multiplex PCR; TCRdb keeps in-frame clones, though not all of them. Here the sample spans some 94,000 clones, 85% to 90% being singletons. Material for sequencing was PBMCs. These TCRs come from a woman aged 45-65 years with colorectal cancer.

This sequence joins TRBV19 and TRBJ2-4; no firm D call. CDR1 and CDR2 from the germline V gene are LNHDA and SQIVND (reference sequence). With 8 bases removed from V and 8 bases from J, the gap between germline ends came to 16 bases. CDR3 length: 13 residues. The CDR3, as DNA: TGTGCCAGTGGCAACGTGGGATCCCACATTCAGTACTTC. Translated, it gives CASGNVGSHIQYF.

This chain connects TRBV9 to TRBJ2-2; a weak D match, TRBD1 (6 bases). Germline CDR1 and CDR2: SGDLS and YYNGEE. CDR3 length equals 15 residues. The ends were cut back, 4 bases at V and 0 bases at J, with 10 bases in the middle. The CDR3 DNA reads TGTGCCAGCAGCCCGACAGGAGCGAACACCGGGGAGCTGTTTTTT. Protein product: CASSPTGANTGELFF.

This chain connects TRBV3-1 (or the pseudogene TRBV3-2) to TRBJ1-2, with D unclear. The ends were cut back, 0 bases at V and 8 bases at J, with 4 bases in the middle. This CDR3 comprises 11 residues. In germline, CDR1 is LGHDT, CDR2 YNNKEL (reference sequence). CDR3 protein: CASSQDGGYTF. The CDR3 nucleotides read TGTGCCAGCAGCCAAGATGGCGGCTACACCTTC.

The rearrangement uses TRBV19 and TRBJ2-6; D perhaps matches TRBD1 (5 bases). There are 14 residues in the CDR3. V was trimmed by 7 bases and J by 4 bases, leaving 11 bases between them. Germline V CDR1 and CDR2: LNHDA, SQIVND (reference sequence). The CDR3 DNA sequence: TGTGCCAGTAAGGGTAGACAGGGGGCCAACGTCCTGACTTTC. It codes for CASKGRQGANVLTF. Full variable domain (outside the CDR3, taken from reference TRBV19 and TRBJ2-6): DGGITQSPKYLFRKEGQNVTLSCEQNLNHDAMYWYRQDPGQGLRLIYYSQIVNDFQKGDIAEGYSVSREKKESFPLTVTSAQKNPTAFYLCASKGRQGANVLTFGAGSRLTVL.

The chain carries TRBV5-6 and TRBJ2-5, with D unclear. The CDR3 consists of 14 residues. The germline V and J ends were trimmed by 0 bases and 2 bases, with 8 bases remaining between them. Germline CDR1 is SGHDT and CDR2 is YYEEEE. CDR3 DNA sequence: TGTGCCAGCAGCTTGGTGCTGGGGCAAGAGACCCAGTACTTC. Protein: CASSLVLGQETQYF. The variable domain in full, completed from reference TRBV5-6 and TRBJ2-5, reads DAGVTQSPTHLIKTRGQQVTLRCSPKSGHDTVSWYQQALGQGPQFIFQYYEEEERQRGNFPDRFSGHQFPNYSSELNVNALLLGDSALYLCASSLVLGQETQYFGPGTRLLVL.

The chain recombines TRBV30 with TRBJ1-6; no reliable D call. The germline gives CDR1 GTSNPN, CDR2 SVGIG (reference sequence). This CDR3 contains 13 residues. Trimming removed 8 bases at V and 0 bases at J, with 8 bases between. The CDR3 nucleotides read TGTGCCCTTCGGAGCTCCTATAATTCACCCCTCCACTTT. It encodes CALRSSYNSPLHF.

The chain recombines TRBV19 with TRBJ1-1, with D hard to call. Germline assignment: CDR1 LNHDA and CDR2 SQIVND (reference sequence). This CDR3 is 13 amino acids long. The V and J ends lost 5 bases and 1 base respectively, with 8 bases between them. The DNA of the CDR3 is TGTGCCAGTAGTGTCTCAGAGAACACTGAAGCTTTCTTT. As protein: CASSVSENTEAFF.

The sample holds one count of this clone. CDR3 nucleotide sequence: TGCGCCAGCAGCCAAGCTTGGGCGGTGGGGTCTAACTATGGCTACACCTTC. This sequence encodes CASSQAWAVGSNYGYTF. The chain carries TRBV4-1 and TRBJ1-2; no reliable D call. From germline, CDR1 is MGHRA and CDR2 YSYEKL. The CDR3 has 17 residues. The V end lost 1 base, the J end lost 0 bases, and 15 bases lay between the germline ends.

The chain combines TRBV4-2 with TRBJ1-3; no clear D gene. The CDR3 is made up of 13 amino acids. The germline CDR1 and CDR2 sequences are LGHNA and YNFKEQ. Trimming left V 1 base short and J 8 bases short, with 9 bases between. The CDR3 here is CASSQGSADTIYF. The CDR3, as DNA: TGTGCCAGCAGCCAAGGGTCGGCGGACACCATATATTTT.

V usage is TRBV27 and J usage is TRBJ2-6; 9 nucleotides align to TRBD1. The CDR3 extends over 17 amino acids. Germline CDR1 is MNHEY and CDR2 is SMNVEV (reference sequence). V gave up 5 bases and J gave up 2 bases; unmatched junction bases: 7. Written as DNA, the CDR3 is TGTGCCAGCAGTCGCCTGGACAGGGGTGCTGGGGCCAACGTCCTGACTTTC. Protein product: CASSRLDRGAGANVLTF.